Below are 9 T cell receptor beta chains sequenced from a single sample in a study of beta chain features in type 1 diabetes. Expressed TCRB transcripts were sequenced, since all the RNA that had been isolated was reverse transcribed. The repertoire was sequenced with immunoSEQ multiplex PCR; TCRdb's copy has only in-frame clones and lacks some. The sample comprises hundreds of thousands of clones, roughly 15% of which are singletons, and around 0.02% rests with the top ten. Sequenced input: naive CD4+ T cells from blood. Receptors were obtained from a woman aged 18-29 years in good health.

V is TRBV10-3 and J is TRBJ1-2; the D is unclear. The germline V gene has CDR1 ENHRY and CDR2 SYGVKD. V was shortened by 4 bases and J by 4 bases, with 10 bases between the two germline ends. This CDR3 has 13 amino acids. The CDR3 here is CAISGGSAYGYTF. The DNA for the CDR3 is TGTGCCATCAGTGGTGGCAGTGCCTATGGCTACACCTTC.

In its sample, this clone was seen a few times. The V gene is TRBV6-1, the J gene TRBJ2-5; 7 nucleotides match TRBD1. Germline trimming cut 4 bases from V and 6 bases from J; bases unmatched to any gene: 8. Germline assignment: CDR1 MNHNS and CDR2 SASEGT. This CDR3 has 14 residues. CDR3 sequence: CASSGGQRRKTQYF. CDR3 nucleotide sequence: TGTGCCAGCAGTGGGGGACAGAGGCGCAAGACCCAGTACTTC.

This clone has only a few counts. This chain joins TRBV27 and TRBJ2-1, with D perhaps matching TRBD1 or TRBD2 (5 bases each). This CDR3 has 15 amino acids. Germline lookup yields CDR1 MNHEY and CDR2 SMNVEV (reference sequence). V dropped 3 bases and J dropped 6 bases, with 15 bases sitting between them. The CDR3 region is CASSFTGWGFNEQFF. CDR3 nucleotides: TGTGCCAGCAGTTTTACCGGCTGGGGGTTCAATGAGCAGTTCTTC.

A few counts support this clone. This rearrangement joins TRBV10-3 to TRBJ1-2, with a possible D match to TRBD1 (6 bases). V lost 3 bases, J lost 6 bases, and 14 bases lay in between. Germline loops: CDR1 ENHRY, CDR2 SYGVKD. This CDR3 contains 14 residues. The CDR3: CAISDSRGPDGYTF. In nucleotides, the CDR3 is TGTGCCATCAGTGACTCCAGGGGACCTGATGGCTACACCTTC.

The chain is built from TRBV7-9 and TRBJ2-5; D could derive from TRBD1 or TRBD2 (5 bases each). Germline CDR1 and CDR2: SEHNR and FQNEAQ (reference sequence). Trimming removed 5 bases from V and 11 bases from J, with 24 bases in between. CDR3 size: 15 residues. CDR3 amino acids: CASSPPGTGFVAQYF. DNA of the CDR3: TGTGCCAGCAGCCCGCCGGGGACGGGGTTCGTGGCTCAGTACTTC.

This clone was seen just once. In DNA, the CDR3 is TGCGCCAACGCCTTACCCGACGAAGAGACCCAGTACTTC. Its translation is CANALPDEETQYF. The V gene is TRBV5-1, the J gene TRBJ2-5; D not resolved. Trimming stripped 9 bases from V and 3 bases from J, with 15 bases between. The CDR3 totals 13 residues. The germline V gene encodes CDR1 SGHRS and CDR2 YFSETQ.

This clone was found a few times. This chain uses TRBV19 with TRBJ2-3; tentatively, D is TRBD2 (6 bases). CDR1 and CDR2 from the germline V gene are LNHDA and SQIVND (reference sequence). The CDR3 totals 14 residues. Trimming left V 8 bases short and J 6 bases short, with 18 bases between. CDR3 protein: CASLSGDRPDTQYF. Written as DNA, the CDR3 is TGTGCCAGTCTCTCGGGAGACCGGCCCGATACGCAGTATTTT.

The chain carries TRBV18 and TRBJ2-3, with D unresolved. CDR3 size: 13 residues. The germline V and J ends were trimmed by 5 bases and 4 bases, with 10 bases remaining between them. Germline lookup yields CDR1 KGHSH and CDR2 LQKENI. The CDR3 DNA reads TGTGCCAGCTCAGCATCAGTTCCAGATACGCAGTATTTT. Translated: CASSASVPDTQYF.

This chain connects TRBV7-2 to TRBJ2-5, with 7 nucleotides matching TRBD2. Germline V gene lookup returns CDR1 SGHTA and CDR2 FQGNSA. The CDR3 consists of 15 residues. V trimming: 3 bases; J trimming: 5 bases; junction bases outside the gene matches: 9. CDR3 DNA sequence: TGTGCCAGCAGCTTGGGGAGCGGGACTGGCGAGACCCAGTACTTC. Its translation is CASSLGSGTGETQYF.